This entry concerns a single TCR beta chain. As yet, its antigen is unknown. Primers used in a second PCR of about 6 to 12 cycles were a sample-barcoded 5' primer and a J-beta primer mix. Each CDR3 protein is one row after TCRdb ran MiXCR on the 5' RACE reads. This table holds roughly 1.4 million distinct CDR3 sequences, almost 60% found once. The CDR3 sequence is 12 residues long. V lost 5 bases, J lost 8 bases, and 9 bases lay in between. CDR1 is MNHNS, CDR2 SASEGT, per germline. This entry belongs to a study of blood T cells in healthy people across ages. The study, taken as a whole, reports: Unsorted PBMC input precluded a conclusive naive versus antigen-experienced comparison. Estimates of total diversity, which came from one million sequenced T cells, were considered to be underestimates. Expanded clonotype changes were possibly confounded by unknown donor CMV status.

The receptor's source is a man younger than 30 in good health. Specimen: blood. This rearrangement joins TRBV6-1 to TRBJ1-4, with unresolved D. The CDR3 nucleotides are TGTGCCAGCAGTCTCTGGGTCGAAAAACTGTTTTTT. The encoded protein is CASSLWVEKLFF.